This T cell receptor beta chain came from a study of T cells in Graves' hyperthyroidism and ophthalmopathy. Study-level points and caveats: Clonotypes that were expanded in thyroid above 0.001 mostly appeared in blood too.

On this clonotype: Its target is unknown.

In germline, CDR1 is SEHNR, CDR2 FQNEAQ (reference sequence). The CDR3 has 15 amino acids. V trimming: 5 bases; J trimming: 0 bases; junction bases outside the gene matches: 5. Stable Graves' hyperthyroidism denoted no ophthalmopathy progression over 18 months. From less than 13 ml of fresh peripheral blood, PBMCs were isolated. It was RNA transcripts that yielded the amplified TCR beta CDR3 regions. HTBI primers drove first-round RT-PCR of the TCR CDR3. TCRdb re-analysed the multiplex PCR reads in MiXCR, keeping a single row per CDR3 protein. Found here are under 800,000 distinct CDR3 sequences, 12% to 15% of them singletons; the top ten hold 10%.

The chain is built from TRBV7-9 and TRBJ1-1, with 8 bases fitting TRBD1. The sample taken for sequencing was blood. The receptor comes from a woman aged 18-29 years with Graves' hyperthyroidism. The CDR3 sequence: CASSVDRGMNTEAFF. For the CDR3, the DNA is TGTGCCAGCAGCGTAGACAGGGGAATGAACACTGAAGCTTTCTTT. Drawing the rest from reference TRBV7-9 and TRBJ1-1, the complete variable domain is DTGVSQNPRHKITKRGQNVTFRCDPISEHNRLYWYRQTLGQGPEFLTYFQNEAQLEKSRLLSDRFSAERPKGSFSTLEIQRTEQGDSAMYLCASSVDRGMNTEAFFGQGTRLTVV.